The TCR beta chain under discussion was sequenced for a study of OX40 agonist ivuxolimab in advanced cancers. Study-wide results and limits: The CD4+ and CD8+ T cells in the blood had expanded clonally by week 6 at 0.1 to 3.0 mg/kg.

Comment on this clone: The antigen remains unidentified.

The CDR3 sequence is 11 residues long. The junction had 6 bases not matched to a gene; V was cut back by 8 bases and J by 10 bases. Germline-derived CDR1 and CDR2 are MNHNY and SVGAGI (reference sequence). Only in-frame clones appear in the TCRdb table, and some are missing; sequencing was by immunoSEQ multiplex PCR. Altogether several thousand clones are present, 65% to 80% being singletons, with the ten largest covering over 30%. The chain uses TRBV6-6 and TRBJ2-7; 9 nucleotides align to TRBD1. The source is an adult with an advanced solid tumor such as melanoma, head and neck, liver or kidney cancer. The source material was CD4+ or CD8+ T cells sorted from blood, sampled in a trial of the OX40 agonist ivuxolimab. CDR3 residues: CASVQGALQYF. The CDR3 coding sequence is TGTGCCAGCGTACAGGGGGCCCTACAGTACTTC.